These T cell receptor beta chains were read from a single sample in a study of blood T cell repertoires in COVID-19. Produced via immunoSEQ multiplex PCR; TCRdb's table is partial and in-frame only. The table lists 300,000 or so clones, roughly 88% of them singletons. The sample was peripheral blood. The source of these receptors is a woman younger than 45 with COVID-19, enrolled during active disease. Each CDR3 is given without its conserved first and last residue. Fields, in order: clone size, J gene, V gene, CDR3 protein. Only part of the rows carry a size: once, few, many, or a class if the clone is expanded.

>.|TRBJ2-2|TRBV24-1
ATSDPGGKDTGELF
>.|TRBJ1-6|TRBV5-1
ASSPQVAGPLH
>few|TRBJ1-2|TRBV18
ASSPGRTNYGYT
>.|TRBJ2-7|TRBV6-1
ASSEPGTYEQY
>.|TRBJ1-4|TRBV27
ASRQQGASPKDEKLF
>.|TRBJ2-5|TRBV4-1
ASSQDQLAETQY
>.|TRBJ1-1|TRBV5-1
ASSLRQANTEAF
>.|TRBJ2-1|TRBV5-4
ASSFLGSVGGEQF
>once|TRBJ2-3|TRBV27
ASSSYFSWGTGCTDTQY
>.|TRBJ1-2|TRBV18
ASSPLSDGYT
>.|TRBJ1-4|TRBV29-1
SVGQGANEKLF